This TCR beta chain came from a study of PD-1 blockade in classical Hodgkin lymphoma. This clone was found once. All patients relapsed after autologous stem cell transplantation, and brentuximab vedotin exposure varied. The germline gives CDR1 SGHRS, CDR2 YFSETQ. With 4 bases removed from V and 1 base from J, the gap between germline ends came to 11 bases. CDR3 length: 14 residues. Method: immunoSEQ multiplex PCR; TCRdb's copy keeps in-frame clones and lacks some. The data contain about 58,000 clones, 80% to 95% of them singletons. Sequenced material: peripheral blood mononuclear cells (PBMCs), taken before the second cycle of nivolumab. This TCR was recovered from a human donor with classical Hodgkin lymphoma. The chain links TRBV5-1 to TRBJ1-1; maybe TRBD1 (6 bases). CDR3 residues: CASSTRTANTEAFF. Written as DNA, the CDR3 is TGCGCCAGCAGCACCCGGACAGCGAACACTGAAGCTTTCTTT.